The sequence of this T cell receptor beta chain was determined in a study of T cells in Graves' hyperthyroidism and ophthalmopathy. Study results and caveats: Most expanded thyroid clonotypes above 0.001 also appeared in blood. The model predicted ophthalmopathy a median around 6.5 months before onset.

The germline V and J ends were trimmed by 1 base and 3 bases, with 19 bases remaining between them. The CDR3 runs 17 residues. Germline lookup yields CDR1 MGHRA and CDR2 YSYEKL. Exclusion followed for patients with uncontrolled infection, other autoimmune disease, pregnancy or lactation. TCR beta CDR3 regions were amplified from RNA transcripts. HTBI primers were used for first-round RT-PCR of the TCR CDR3. From the multiplex PCR reads, TCRdb called clonotypes with MiXCR, one entry per CDR3 protein. The repertoire holds roughly 580,000 distinct CDR3 sequences, with approximately 15% as singletons. A word on this clonotype: The antigen is not known.

The chain has TRBV4-1 and TRBJ2-7; possibly TRBD2 for D (7 bases). The sequence was obtained from a woman between 25 and 40 years old with Graves' hyperthyroidism that later progressed to Graves' ophthalmopathy. Sample: blood. The CDR3 nucleotides are TGCGCCAGCAGCCAAGGCGGGTCGGGGGGCGGACACTACGAGCAGTACTTC. Encoded protein: CASSQGGSGGGHYEQYF.